The source of this T cell receptor (beta chain) is a study of PD-1 blockade in classical Hodgkin lymphoma. This clone has only one observation. No antigen is known for it. The ends were cut back, 4 bases at V and 1 base at J, with 20 bases in the middle. Germline CDR1 is GTSNPN and CDR2 is SVGIG (reference sequence). CDR3 size: 17 residues. Clones were read by immunoSEQ multiplex PCR, and TCRdb kept only the in-frame ones, dropping some. There are roughly 15,000 clones in the sample; roughly 83% occur only once, and approximately 40% lies in the top ten. Whole-study findings and limits: The causes of the repertoire differences, possibly disease activity or prior therapy, remain undefined.

Each of the patients experienced relapse following autologous stem cell transplantation, and their brentuximab vedotin exposure differed. The TCR comes from a human donor with classical Hodgkin lymphoma. The source was peripheral blood mononuclear cells (PBMCs), collected before the second cycle of nivolumab. The J gene is TRBJ2-4, the V gene TRBV30; D is unclear. The CDR3 reads CAWNREGRPAAKNIQYF. CDR3 sequence (DNA): TGTGCCTGGAATCGCGAAGGCCGGCCGGCGGCCAAAAACATTCAGTACTTC.